A single sample gave rise to the 18 T cell receptor beta chains below, sequenced in a study of blood T cell repertoires in COVID-19. Sequencing was performed with immunoSEQ multiplex PCR; in TCRdb, only in-frame clones are kept and a portion is missing. The sample has under 100,000 clones, 89% seen once. Source material: peripheral blood. Receptor source: a woman between 70 and 85 years old with acute or convalescent COVID-19.

V gene TRBV7-9 combines with J gene TRBJ2-5, with no clear D. This CDR3 is built from 16 residues. Germline-derived CDR1 and CDR2 are SEHNR and FQNEAQ (reference sequence). V was trimmed by 1 base and J by 1 base, leaving 13 bases between them. CDR3 nucleotides: TGTGCCAGCAGCTTAGGTTTTTCTGCCAGCCAAGAGACCCAGTACTTC. It codes for CASSLGFSASQETQYF.

The chain links TRBV19 to TRBJ2-3, with TRBD1 identical over 7 bases. The CDR3 covers 14 residues. CDR1 is LNHDA and CDR2 is SQIVND in the germline V gene (reference sequence). V shed 5 bases and J 5 bases; nucleotides not matched to a gene: 7. This CDR3 reads CASSVDRAVDTQYF. CDR3 sequence (DNA): TGTGCCAGTAGTGTTGACAGGGCGGTAGATACGCAGTATTTT.

The V call is TRBV11-2, the J call TRBJ2-5; D possibly corresponds to TRBD1 (5 bases). V lost 5 bases and J lost 3, with 16 bases in between. The CDR3 sequence is 15 residues long. In germline, CDR1 is SGHAT, CDR2 FQNNGV. CDR3 bases: TGTGCCAGCAGCATTGGGGTGACAGAGAAAGAGACCCAGTACTTC. This codes for CASSIGVTEKETQYF.

The J gene is TRBJ2-1, the V gene TRBV15; D is perhaps TRBD2 (6 bases). The CDR3 contains 16 residues. Germline-derived CDR1 and CDR2 are LNHNV and YYDKDF (reference sequence). Trimming stripped 1 base from V and 7 bases from J, with 17 bases between. Here the CDR3 reads CATSRVTSPKGNEQFF. DNA of the CDR3: TGTGCCACCAGCAGAGTCACTAGCCCCAAGGGGAATGAGCAGTTCTTC.

The chain has TRBV28 and TRBJ1-3; D gene unclear. The CDR3 sequence is 14 residues long. In germline, CDR1 is MDHEN, CDR2 SYDVKM. V was shortened by 3 bases and J by 4 bases, with 10 bases between the two germline ends. The CDR3 region has the DNA TGTGCCAGCAGTTTTCGTTCGAGGGGAAACACCATATATTTT. It specifies CASSFRSRGNTIYF.

The V call is TRBV10-2, the J call TRBJ1-2, with 11 bases matching TRBD1. This CDR3 comprises 17 residues. The V gene end was trimmed by 3 bases and the J gene end by 7 bases; junction bases not matched to a gene: 13. The germline gives CDR1 WSHSY, CDR2 SAAADI. The CDR3 protein is CASSEVRDRGNGFGYTF. CDR3 coding DNA: TGCGCCAGCAGTGAAGTCAGGGACAGGGGGAACGGTTTTGGCTACACCTTC.

V and J are TRBV5-1 and TRBJ1-4, with D tentatively TRBD1 (5 bases). V lost 0 bases and J lost 8, with 14 bases in between. The length of the CDR3 is 15 residues. Germline values: CDR1 SGHRS, CDR2 YFSETQ. The CDR3 region is CASSLVQGMGEKLFF. The CDR3 bases are TGCGCCAGCAGCTTGGTTCAGGGTATGGGAGAAAAACTGTTTTTT.

The rearrangement links TRBV6-6 to TRBJ2-2; 10 bases align to TRBD2. Germline lookup yields CDR1 MNHNY and CDR2 SVGAGI (reference sequence). J was trimmed by 0 bases and V by 5 bases; bases with no gene match: 9. CDR3 length equals 18 residues. The CDR3 protein is CASSQLAGVPANTGELFF. CDR3 in DNA: TGTGCCAGCAGTCAGCTAGCGGGAGTCCCCGCGAACACCGGGGAGCTGTTTTTT.

The J gene is TRBJ2-1, the V gene TRBV7-2; 9 bases are shared with TRBD2. With V trimmed by 5 bases and J by 3 bases, 8 bases remained unmatched. Germline lookup yields CDR1 SGHTA and CDR2 FQGNSA. The CDR3 has 16 amino acids. CDR3 in DNA: TGTGCCAGCAGCCCTATAGCGGGAGCGGGCTACAATGAGCAGTTCTTC. Translation: CASSPIAGAGYNEQFF.

The genes are TRBV4-1 and TRBJ1-1; 12 bases fit TRBD1. Germline values: CDR1 MGHRA, CDR2 YSYEKL. J lost 7 bases, V lost 4 bases, and 10 bases had no gene match. The CDR3 totals 16 residues. The CDR3 region has the DNA TGCGCCAGCAGCCGGGACAGGGGGCTTTTAGGTATTGAAGCTTTCTTT. Protein product: CASSRDRGLLGIEAFF.

This clone has a single count. The chain combines TRBV11-3 with TRBJ2-5; tentative D call: TRBD1 (5 bases). The CDR3 sequence is 13 residues long. V was shortened by 5 bases and J by 7 bases, with 14 bases between the two germline ends. Germline assignment: CDR1 SGHNT and CDR2 YENEEA. The CDR3 bases are TGTGCCAGCAGCCCGCAGGGTTACGGGACCCAGTACTTC. This gives the protein CASSPQGYGTQYF.

The V gene is TRBV7-9, the J gene TRBJ1-2, with D maybe TRBD1 (6 bases). Trimming pared 4 bases from V and 3 bases from J, leaving 15 bases between. Looked up from germline, CDR1 is SEHNR and CDR2 is FQNEAQ (reference sequence). The CDR3 totals 15 residues. CDR3 sequence (DNA): TGTGCCAGCAGCTCGTGGGCGGGGGCGGACTATGGCTACACCTTC. It is translated as CASSSWAGADYGYTF.

Here the CDR3 reads CASSFGHYGYTF. The CDR3 DNA reads TGTGCCAGCAGTTTTGGCCACTATGGCTACACCTTC. This chain links TRBV12-3 or TRBV12-4 with TRBJ1-2; D not certain. This CDR3 has 12 amino acids. Trimming cost V 3 bases and J 3 bases, with 5 bases left between them.

V and J are TRBV4-1 and TRBJ1-5; 8 positions agree with TRBD1. CDR3 size: 15 residues. The V gene's germline CDR1 is MGHRA and CDR2 YSYEKL. Trimming cost V 1 base and J 6 bases; bases outside gene matches: 5. The chain's CDR3 is CASSQVQGAFQPQHF. CDR3 sequence (DNA): TGCGCCAGCAGCCAAGTCCAGGGGGCGTTTCAGCCCCAGCATTTT.

The chain carries TRBV19 and TRBJ2-7, with D possibly matching TRBD1 (5 bases). The length of the CDR3 is 13 residues. Between the trimmed V and J ends, which lost 6 bases and 2 bases, there was a span of 11 bases. The germline V gene encodes CDR1 LNHDA and CDR2 SQIVND (reference sequence). The CDR3 coding sequence is TGTGCCAGTAGCCTCAGGACAACCTACGAGCAGTACTTC. It encodes CASSLRTTYEQYF.

The chain joins TRBV5-1 to TRBJ1-5, with a weak D call TRBD1 (5 bases). Trimming left V 0 bases short and J 2 bases short, with 12 bases between. This CDR3 spans 16 amino acids. Per the germline V gene, CDR1 is SGHRS and CDR2 is YFSETQ. Here the CDR3 DNA reads TGCGCCAGCAGCTTGGAAGGGGTGCAGGGCAATCAGCCCCAGCATTTT. The encoded protein is CASSLEGVQGNQPQHF.

This clone was observed a single time. The chain employs TRBV20-1 and TRBJ2-1, with D perhaps matching TRBD1 (6 bases). Germline assignment: CDR1 DFQATT and CDR2 SNEGSKA (reference sequence). This CDR3 is 12 amino acids long. The V end was cut by 3 bases, the J end by 8 bases, with 11 bases between. The CDR3 protein is CSASGQIYEQFF. In DNA form, the CDR3 reads TGCAGTGCTAGTGGACAGATCTATGAGCAGTTCTTC.

The chain combines TRBV19 with TRBJ1-1; 8 bases line up with TRBD1. CDR1 and CDR2 from the germline V gene are LNHDA and SQIVND (reference sequence). This CDR3 contains 17 residues. Trimming removed 4 bases from V and 7 bases from J; junction bases left unmatched: 17. As DNA, the CDR3 is TGTGCCAGTAGTACAGATCGGATGACAGGGGCGAATGGTGAAGCTTTCTTT. Translating gives CASSTDRMTGANGEAFF.